This T cell receptor (beta chain) stems from a study of blood T cell repertoires in COVID-19. Study overall: The analysed material was cDNA or gDNA that came from T cells, B-cell-depleted T cells, or PBMCs.

With 2 bases clipped from V and 3 bases from J, the junction kept 14 bases outside the gene matches. From germline, CDR1 is KGHSH and CDR2 LQKENI. The CDR3 sequence is 18 residues long. Per the authors' pipeline: The assay estimated nucleated cells by amplifying reference gene primers. The repertoire was sequenced with immunoSEQ multiplex PCR; TCRdb's copy has only in-frame clones and lacks some. The V and J calls and clone size come from that table; D and trimming were worked out from the DNA. The table lists 200,000 to 250,000 clones, 70% to 90% of them singletons. The material sequenced was peripheral blood. The V call is TRBV18, the J call TRBJ1-1, with 8 positions matching TRBD1. This TCR derives from a woman in her 30s with COVID-19, enrolled during active disease. CDR3 DNA: TGTGCCAGCTCACCATTGCTACAGGGGGGGACTCGAGACACTGAAGCTTTCTTT. Its protein is CASSPLLQGGTRDTEAFF.